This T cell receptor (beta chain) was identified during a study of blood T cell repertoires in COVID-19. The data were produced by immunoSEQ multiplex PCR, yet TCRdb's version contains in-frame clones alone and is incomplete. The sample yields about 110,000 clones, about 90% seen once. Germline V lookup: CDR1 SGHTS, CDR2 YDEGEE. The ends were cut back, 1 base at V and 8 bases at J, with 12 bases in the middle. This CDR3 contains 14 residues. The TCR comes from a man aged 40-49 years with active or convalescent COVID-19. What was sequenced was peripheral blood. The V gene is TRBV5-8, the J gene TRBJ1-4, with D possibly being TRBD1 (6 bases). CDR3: CASSLPRGGEKLFF. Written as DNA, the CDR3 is TGTGCCAGCAGCTTGCCCAGGGGCGGGGAAAAACTGTTTTTT. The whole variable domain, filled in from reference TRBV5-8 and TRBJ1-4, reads EAGVTQSPTHLIKTRGQQATLRCSPISGHTSVYWYQQALGLGLQFLLWYDEGEERNRGNFPPRFSGRQFPNYSSELNVNALELEDSALYLCASSLPRGGEKLFFGSGTQLSVL.